This passage covers 11 T cell receptor beta chains from one sample sequenced in a study of STAT3 mutations in large granular lymphocyte leukemia. Whole-study results and caveats: Every T-LGLL patient had at least one immunodominant TCRbeta clonotype.

These receptors lack a known antigen. Some clones are missing from TCRdb's copy, which holds only in-frame ones; the method was immunoSEQ multiplex PCR. The sample contains around 7,000 clones, around 75% of which appear only once. The sequencing sample was made of peripheral blood mononuclear cells. The source of these receptors is a woman aged 40 to 55 with T-cell large granular lymphocyte leukemia. Some clones in this sample may be carry-over from other donors' samples.

This sequence joins TRBV5-1 and TRBJ1-2, with 8 bases matching TRBD1. Germline V gene data show CDR1 as SGHRS and CDR2 as YFSETQ. With 4 bases clipped from V and 1 base from J, the junction kept 6 bases outside the gene matches. The CDR3 loop spans 15 amino acids. CDR3 amino acids: CASSLQGVHNYGYTF. Written as DNA, the CDR3 is TGCGCCAGCAGCCTACAGGGGGTTCATAACTATGGCTACACCTTC.

The V and J genes are TRBV29-1 and TRBJ2-1; 11 nucleotides line up with TRBD2. The germline CDR1 and CDR2 sequences are SQVTM and ANQGSEA. CDR3 length: 12 residues. CDR3 bases: TGCAGGGGGACTAGCGGTTACAATGAGCAGTTCTTC. Translating it yields CRGTSGYNEQFF.

This clone was observed once. The chain links TRBV12-5 to TRBJ1-6; D perhaps matches TRBD1 (5 bases). The germline CDR1 and CDR2 sequences are LGHNT and FRNRAP. Trimming took 1 base from V and 10 from J, leaving 11 bases between them. The CDR3 extends over 14 amino acids. The CDR3 nucleotides are TGTGCTAGTGGTTTGGATCCGGGGCGGTCACCCCTCCACTTT. Residues: CASGLDPGRSPLHF.

This sequence joins TRBV5-4 and TRBJ2-7; D call uncertain. The CDR3 is 13 amino acids. Germline V gene lookup returns CDR1 SGHNT and CDR2 YYREEE (reference sequence). Between the trimmed V and J ends, which lost 4 bases and 6 bases, there was a span of 14 bases. CDR3 loop: CASSLLSGSEQYF. Here the CDR3 DNA reads TGTGCCAGCAGCCTCCTCTCGGGTTCCGAGCAGTACTTC.

CDR3 in DNA: TGCGCCAACAGAGGGGGACACCACAATAAACTGTTTTTT. It codes for CANRGGHHNKLFF. This rearrangement joins TRBV10-1 to TRBJ1-4; TRBD1 is a possible D gene (6 bases). This CDR3 is 13 amino acids long. V was pared by 10 bases and J by 11 bases, with 20 bases between. Germline V CDR1 and CDR2: WNHNN, SYGVQD (reference sequence).

Comment on this clone: The junction does not match germline at one end; this may be a read error. The V gene is TRBV7-7, the J gene TRBJ2-7, with D perhaps matching TRBD1 (5 bases). Germline V gene lookup returns CDR1 SSHAT and CDR2 FNYEAQ (reference sequence). The CDR3 extends over 15 amino acids. CDR3 sequence: CASSLLGPNFYEQYF. As DNA, the CDR3 is TGTGCTAGCAGCTTACTGGGGCCTAACTTCTACGAGCAGTACTTC.

The chain employs TRBV5-1 and TRBJ2-3; D ambiguous. V was cut by 4 bases and J by 2 bases, with 11 bases left in between. The CDR3 extends over 14 amino acids. Germline assignment: CDR1 SGHRS and CDR2 YFSETQ. CDR3 sequence (DNA): TGCGCCAGCAGCCCCGGGCCGTACACAGATACGCAGTATTTT. The encoded protein is CASSPGPYTDTQYF.

V is TRBV7-9 and J is TRBJ2-5; tentatively, D is TRBD1 or TRBD2 (6 bases each). The V end lost 5 bases, the J end lost 7 bases, and 17 bases lay between the germline ends. The CDR3 is 14 residues long. Looked up from germline, CDR1 is SEHNR and CDR2 is FQNEAQ (reference sequence). The CDR3 here is CASSKGGPRGTQYF. Written as DNA, the CDR3 is TGTGCCAGCAGCAAAGGGGGGCCCCGTGGGACCCAGTACTTC.

The chain uses TRBV5-1 and TRBJ2-1; D gene unclear. V was clipped by 1 base and J by 7 bases, with 6 bases between them. Germline V gene sequence: CDR1 SGHRS, CDR2 YFSETQ. The CDR3 extends over 12 amino acids. The DNA of the CDR3 is TGCGCCAGCAGCTTGAAGTTAAATGAGCAGTTCTTC. Translation gives CASSLKLNEQFF.

This sequence joins TRBV5-4 and TRBJ1-2; D is undetermined. The CDR3 is made up of 14 amino acids. Per germline, CDR1 SGHNT and CDR2 YYREEE (reference sequence). Trimming took off 2 bases at V and 4 bases at J, with 12 bases between the two ends. The CDR3 sequence is CASSLLQRSYGYTF. DNA of the CDR3: TGTGCCAGCAGCTTACTCCAGCGGAGCTATGGCTACACCTTC. Together with reference TRBV5-4 and TRBJ1-2, the CDR3 gives the full variable domain: ETGVTQSPTHLIKTRGQQVTLRCSSQSGHNTVSWYQQALGQGPQFIFQYYREEENGRGNFPPRFSGLQFPNYSSELNVNALELDDSALYLCASSLLQRSYGYTFGSGTRLTVV.

This clone appeared once. The chain carries TRBV30 and TRBJ1-3; TRBD1 agrees at 9 bases. This CDR3 has 15 amino acids. V lost 2 bases, J lost 4 bases, and 6 bases stayed unmatched. Germline CDR1 GTSNPN, CDR2 SVGIG (reference sequence). The CDR3 loop is CAWSLQGATGNTIYF. The CDR3 nucleotides are TGTGCCTGGAGTTTACAGGGGGCTACGGGAAACACCATATATTTT.